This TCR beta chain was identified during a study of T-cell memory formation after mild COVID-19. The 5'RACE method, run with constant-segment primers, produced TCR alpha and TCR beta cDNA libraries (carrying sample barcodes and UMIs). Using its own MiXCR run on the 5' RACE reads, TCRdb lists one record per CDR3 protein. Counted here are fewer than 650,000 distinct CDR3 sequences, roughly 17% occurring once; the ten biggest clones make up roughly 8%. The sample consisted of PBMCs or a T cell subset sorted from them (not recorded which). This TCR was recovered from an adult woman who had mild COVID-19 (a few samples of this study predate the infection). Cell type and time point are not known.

CDR3 amino acids: CAIRPGAGVNTGELFF. Here the CDR3 DNA reads TGTGCCATCCGCCCAGGGGCGGGGGTGAACACCGGGGAGCTGTTTTTT. V usage is TRBV10-3 and J usage is TRBJ2-2; D might be TRBD2 (7 bases). The CDR3 loop spans 16 amino acids. V was cut by 8 bases and J by 1 base, with 17 bases left in between. Looked up from germline, CDR1 is ENHRY and CDR2 is SYGVKD.